This TCR beta chain was obtained from a study of T cell responses to AZD1222 COVID-19 vaccine. The method was immunoSEQ multiplex PCR; TCRdb's version includes in-frame clones alone and lacks a portion of them. Of some 140,000 clones listed, 80% to 90% are singletons. The CDR3 sequence is 15 residues long. V gave up 1 base and J gave up 4 bases; unmatched junction bases: 3. In germline, CDR1 is LGHDT, CDR2 YNNKEL (reference sequence). This chain links TRBV3-1 (or the pseudogene TRBV3-2) with TRBJ2-1, with 8 bases fitting TRBD2. The material sequenced was peripheral blood, taken 28 days after the second AZD1222 dose. This receptor was obtained from an adult who received the AZD1222 COVID-19 vaccine. The CDR3 sequence is CASSQVSSGYNEQFF. The CDR3, as DNA: TGTGCCAGCAGCCAAGTGTCTAGCGGGTACAATGAGCAGTTCTTC.